Relative to its sample, the clone carrying this T cell receptor (beta chain) is medium-sized. What it binds is not known. It was version v3.0 of the immunoSEQ assay that was run at survey level. Here immunoSEQ multiplex PCR was the method, and the copy in TCRdb shows in-frame clones only, minus some. The sample lists tens of thousands of clones, roughly 80% seen once, with roughly 10% in the top ten. This entry belongs to a study of long-term antiretroviral therapy in people with HIV. On the study more broadly: The immediate-ART recommendation dates to 2015, and the earliest samples predate it by about a decade. Study-level findings and limits: The study collected no data on ART adherence, viral resistance or therapy changes.

The CDR3 is made up of 13 amino acids. Germline assignment: CDR1 MNHEY and CDR2 SMNVEV (reference sequence). Unmatched junction bases numbered 5, after V lost 6 bases and J lost 3 bases. The material was unsorted PBMCs, obtained 0.8 years before starting antiretroviral therapy. This clonotype originated in a man younger than 30 with HIV. J is TRBJ2-7 and V is TRBV27; TRBD1 matches 7 bases. The CDR3 loop reads CASSHRDSYEQYF. CDR3 coding DNA: TGTGCCAGCAGCCACCGGGACAGCTACGAGCAGTACTTC.